This T cell receptor (beta chain) appears in the sequencing data of a study of blood T cell repertoires in COVID-19. Study-wide background: The United States, Italy and Spain provided the acute and convalescent COVID-19 samples. From T cells, B-cell-depleted T cells, or PBMCs came the material, which was cDNA or gDNA.

Methods used by the authors: From reference gene primer amplification, estimates of nucleated cell counts were derived. The assay was immunoSEQ multiplex PCR, and TCRdb's table has in-frame clones only and misses some. V and J calls and clone size follow that table, whereas D and trimming were derived from the DNA. The repertoire holds approximately 350,000 clones, with more than 70% as singletons. This clone was detected a few times. Unmatched junction bases numbered 2, after V lost 9 bases and J lost 3 bases. The CDR3 contains 14 residues. Germline CDR1 MRHNA, CDR2 SNTAGT. The chain joins TRBV6-4 to TRBJ2-2, with 12 nucleotides matching TRBD2. The receptor's source is a woman in her twenties or thirties with COVID-19, enrolled during active disease. The sample taken for sequencing was peripheral blood. The CDR3 nucleotides read TGTGCCAGTAGACTAGCGGGAGACACCGGGGAGCTGTTTTTT. Translated, it gives CASRLAGDTGELFF.